The 27 T cell receptor beta chains in this list originate from one sample, sequenced in a study of cytomegalovirus exposure and HLA in healthy donors. Both 60 Vbeta primers and 13 Jbeta primers went into the PCR. Only in-frame clones appear in the TCRdb table, and some are missing; sequencing was by immunoSEQ multiplex PCR. The sample lists 100,000 to 150,000 clones; around 80% were seen once. Sequenced: PBMCs. These receptor sequences come from a man aged 25 to 40 in good health and CMV-seropositive.

This clone was counted once. The chain links TRBV30 to TRBJ1-1, with TRBD1 as a possible D gene (6 bases). This CDR3 contains 14 residues. Germline V gives CDR1 GTSNPN, CDR2 SVGIG (reference sequence). V lost 4 bases and J lost 2, with 14 bases in between. The chain's CDR3 is CAWTMTGGNTEAFF. The DNA for the CDR3 is TGTGCCTGGACCATGACAGGAGGCAACACTGAAGCTTTCTTT.

This chain links TRBV4-3 with TRBJ2-1; D possibly corresponds to TRBD2 (5 bases). V was cut by 2 bases and J by 0 bases, with 23 bases left in between. CDR3 length: 20 amino acids. Germline-derived CDR1 and CDR2 are LGHNA and YSLEER. This CDR3 is CASSQPGIVGPASSYNEQFF. The CDR3 DNA sequence: TGCGCCAGCAGCCAACCCGGGATCGTCGGACCCGCAAGCTCCTACAATGAGCAGTTCTTC.

This clone was counted a single time. The chain employs TRBV28 and TRBJ1-1; 7 bases fit TRBD1. V lost 2 bases and J lost 5; bases outside the gene matches: 8. The CDR3 runs 15 residues. Germline values: CDR1 MDHEN, CDR2 SYDVKM. In nucleotides, the CDR3 is TGTGCCAGCAGTTTAGTAGGGACAGCAGTTACTGAAGCTTTCTTT. Its translation is CASSLVGTAVTEAFF.

The rearrangement links TRBV5-4 to TRBJ2-3; 15 bases map to TRBD2. V shed 4 bases and J 8 bases; nucleotides not matched to a gene: 8. The CDR3 sequence is 16 residues long. Germline values: CDR1 SGHNT, CDR2 YYREEE (reference sequence). CDR3 nucleotides: TGTGCCAGCAGCGAAGGACTAGCGGGAGGGGGTGGTACGCAGTATTTT. Amino acid sequence: CASSEGLAGGGGTQYF.

V usage is TRBV4-1 and J usage is TRBJ2-1; TRBD2 agrees at 9 bases. Germline loops: CDR1 MGHRA, CDR2 YSYEKL. The CDR3 totals 16 residues. The V and J ends lost 6 bases and 2 bases, in that order; junction bases with no gene match: 8. Here the CDR3 reads CASRNVGGRAYNEQFF. CDR3 nucleotide sequence: TGCGCCAGCAGGAACGTTGGCGGGAGGGCCTACAATGAGCAGTTCTTC.

The rearrangement joins TRBV6-5 to TRBJ2-6; no clear D gene. CDR1 is MNHEY and CDR2 is SVGAGI in the germline V gene. Trimming took off 7 bases at V and 5 bases at J, with 9 bases between the two ends. The length of the CDR3 is 13 residues. DNA of the CDR3: TGTGCCAGCACCCGTCTTCGGGCCAACGTCCTGACTTTC. Its protein product is CASTRLRANVLTF.

The J gene is TRBJ2-2, the V gene TRBV6-1, with a possible D match to TRBD2 (5 bases). This CDR3 region has 12 residues. In germline, CDR1 is MNHNS, CDR2 SASEGT. V was pared by 7 bases and J by 9 bases, with 12 bases between. CDR3 in amino acids: CASKDWGWELFF. CDR3 in DNA: TGTGCCAGCAAGGACTGGGGATGGGAGCTGTTTTTT.

The V and J genes are TRBV2 and TRBJ2-7, with 9 bases matching TRBD1. Germline V gives CDR1 SNHLY, CDR2 FYNNEI. V shed 5 bases and J 6 bases; nucleotides not matched to a gene: 2. The CDR3 covers 12 residues. This CDR3 reads CASSYRGPEQYF. The CDR3 DNA follows: TGTGCCAGCAGTTACAGGGGGCCCGAGCAGTACTTC.

This sequence joins TRBV28 and TRBJ1-1; 9 nucleotides agree with TRBD1. The V segment lost 4 bases and the J segment 5 bases; nucleotides outside the gene matches: 11. Germline values: CDR1 MDHEN, CDR2 SYDVKM. The CDR3 runs to 16 residues. CDR3 sequence reads: CASSSHGTGRVTEAFF. CDR3 in DNA: TGTGCCAGCAGTTCCCATGGGACAGGGCGAGTGACTGAAGCTTTCTTT. The entire variable domain, with the rest obtained from reference TRBV28 and TRBJ1-1, is as follows: DVKVTQSSRYLVKRTGEKVFLECVQDMDHENMFWYRQDPGLGLRLIYFSYDVKMKEKGDIPEGYSVSREKKERFSLILESASTNQTSMYLCASSSHGTGRVTEAFFGQGTRLTVV.

This sequence joins TRBV28 and TRBJ2-1; a possible D gene is TRBD2 (5 bases). This CDR3 has 15 amino acids. Germline V gene lookup returns CDR1 MDHEN and CDR2 SYDVKM. V was pared by 2 bases and J by 0 bases, with 8 bases between. The DNA of the CDR3 is TGTGCCAGCAGTTTACCGGGGAGCTCCTACAATGAGCAGTTCTTC. Protein: CASSLPGSSYNEQFF.

The gene calls are TRBV27 and TRBJ2-3, with TRBD2 matching 12 bases. Germline V CDR1 and CDR2: MNHEY, SMNVEV (reference sequence). V was pared by 2 bases and J by 0 bases, with 3 bases of the junction left unmatched. This CDR3 has 17 amino acids. The CDR3 loop reads CASSLGTSGSSTDTQYF. DNA of the CDR3: TGTGCCAGCAGTTTAGGGACTAGCGGGTCTAGCACAGATACGCAGTATTTT.

The gene calls are TRBV28 and TRBJ1-5, with 8 bases fitting TRBD1. The CDR3 runs 15 residues. V dropped 4 bases and J dropped 8; count of bases not matched to a gene: 10. Germline CDR1 reads MDHEN; CDR2 reads SYDVKM. The CDR3 DNA follows: TGTGCCAGCAGTTCATATAAACAGGGGGTAGAGCCCCAGCATTTT. Translated: CASSSYKQGVEPQHF.

Ten or more counts support this clone. V and J are TRBV10-1 and TRBJ2-1; 10 bases line up with TRBD2. The CDR3 has 13 amino acids. The V and J ends lost 11 bases and 4 bases, in that order; junction bases with no gene match: 5. Germline V gene sequence: CDR1 WNHNN, CDR2 SYGVQD (reference sequence). CDR3 coding DNA: TGCGCCGCCAGCGGGAGGGCGTACAATGAGCAGTTCTTC. Its protein product is CAASGRAYNEQFF.

This clone came up a few times. V is TRBV25-1 and J is TRBJ2-7; 11 bases are shared with TRBD2. V lost 2 bases, J lost 0 bases, and 6 bases stayed unmatched. This CDR3 comprises 17 residues. Germline V lookup: CDR1 MGHDK, CDR2 SYGVNS. The CDR3 reads CASSEVGLAGSSYEQYF. The CDR3 region has the DNA TGTGCCAGCAGTGAAGTCGGACTAGCGGGCAGCTCCTACGAGCAGTACTTC.

The chain links TRBV29-1 to TRBJ2-7, with 13 bases that match TRBD2. The J segment lost 4 bases and the V segment lost 5 bases, leaving 8 bases of the junction unmatched. Germline CDR1 and CDR2: SQVTM and ANQGSEA. The CDR3 loop spans 15 amino acids. CDR3 sequence reads: CSVSPRTSGSYEQYF. The CDR3 region has the DNA TGCAGCGTTAGCCCGCGGACTAGCGGGAGTTACGAGCAGTACTTC.

The chain uses TRBV7-2 and TRBJ2-7; 12 bases map to TRBD1. Germline V gives CDR1 SGHTA, CDR2 FQGNSA. V gave up 2 bases and J gave up 6 bases; unmatched junction bases: 5. CDR3 length: 15 residues. The chain's CDR3 is CASSLSGTGGIEQYF. Here the CDR3 DNA reads TGTGCCAGCAGCTTATCCGGGACAGGGGGCATCGAGCAGTACTTC.

The gene calls are TRBV19 and TRBJ1-4, with a weak D call TRBD1 (5 bases). The CDR3 extends over 14 amino acids. From germline, CDR1 is LNHDA and CDR2 SQIVND (reference sequence). Between the trimmed V and J ends, which lost 4 bases and 1 base, there was a span of 7 bases. The CDR3 spells CASSTGGTNEKLFF. The CDR3 region has the DNA TGTGCCAGTAGTACCGGGGGAACTAATGAAAAACTGTTTTTT.

In this sample, this clone turned up a few times. The gene calls are TRBV30 and TRBJ2-5, with 9 bases that match TRBD2. Unmatched junction bases numbered 7, after V lost 4 bases and J lost 4 bases. CDR1 and CDR2 (germline): GTSNPN, SVGIG (reference sequence). The CDR3 sequence is 14 residues long. The CDR3 coding sequence is TGTGCCTGGAAGTTCGGCGGGAGGGCAGAGACCCAGTACTTC. Translating gives CAWKFGGRAETQYF.

The chain couples TRBV27 to TRBJ2-5; D is perhaps TRBD1 (6 bases). The germline V and J ends were trimmed by 5 bases and 0 bases, with 16 bases remaining between them. The CDR3 is 16 residues long. Per germline, CDR1 MNHEY and CDR2 SMNVEV (reference sequence). The DNA of the CDR3 is TGTGCCAGCAGTGCAAACGGACAGCAGTACCAAGAGACCCAGTACTTC. This gives the protein CASSANGQQYQETQYF.

The chain combines TRBV5-4 with TRBJ2-5, with TRBD2 identical over 7 bases. This CDR3 spans 13 amino acids. In germline, CDR1 is SGHNT, CDR2 YYREEE (reference sequence). V lost 6 bases and J lost 4; bases outside the gene matches: 6. The CDR3 DNA sequence: TGTGCCAGCAAAGGGACGGGAGGAGAGACCCAGTACTTC. Its protein is CASKGTGGETQYF.

The CDR3 loop reads CASSPGGGTDTQYF. CDR3 coding DNA: TGTGCCAGCAGCCCCGGGGGGGGCACAGATACGCAGTATTTT. V and J are TRBV13 and TRBJ2-3; 8 nucleotides agree with TRBD2. The germline CDR1 and CDR2 sequences are PRHDT and FYEKMQ (reference sequence). Trimming removed 5 bases from V and 1 base from J; junction bases left unmatched: 2. The CDR3 is 14 residues long.

This clone was seen only a few times. Within the sample, other DNA sequences also encode this same CDR3. The V call is TRBV6-5, the J call TRBJ2-1; D not resolved. Trimming took 0 bases from V and 2 from J, leaving 8 bases between them. The CDR3 is 15 amino acids. Germline assignment: CDR1 MNHEY and CDR2 SVGAGI. The DNA for the CDR3 is TGTGCCAGCAGTTACTCTGGCGGCACCTACAATGAGCAGTTCTTC. It encodes CASSYSGGTYNEQFF.

V usage is TRBV4-3 and J usage is TRBJ1-3, with a possible D match to TRBD1 (5 bases). CDR1 and CDR2 from the germline V gene are LGHNA and YSLEER. Trimming removed 4 bases at V and 1 base at J, with 11 bases between. This CDR3 has 15 residues. This chain's CDR3 is CASSLLGGSGNTIYF. CDR3 bases: TGCGCCAGCAGCCTGCTCGGGGGGTCTGGAAACACCATATATTTT.

As concerns this clone: An end of the junction differs from the germline gene, which may be a read error. This sequence joins TRBV23-1 and TRBJ2-5, with TRBD1 as a possible D gene (5 bases). TRBV23-1 qualifies as an ORF whose function is uncertain. The CDR3 length is 9 residues. CDR3 sequence reads: CASSSLRDF. CDR3 bases: TGCGCCAGCAGTTCTCTCAGGGACTTC.

The V call is TRBV28, the J call TRBJ1-6, with D possibly being TRBD1 (6 bases). Trimming removed 9 bases from V and 5 bases from J, with 8 bases in between. This CDR3 contains 12 residues. Looked up from germline, CDR1 is MDHEN and CDR2 is SYDVKM. The CDR3 DNA follows: TGTGCCAGTCAGGGGAATAATTCACCCCTCCACTTT. Translation: CASQGNNSPLHF.

This chain uses TRBV7-2 with TRBJ2-2, with D unclear. Germline-derived CDR1 and CDR2 are SGHTA and FQGNSA. The V gene lost 0 bases and the J gene lost 6 bases, with 14 bases spanning the gap. There are 16 residues in the CDR3. In DNA, the CDR3 is TGTGCCAGCAGCTTAGCGCTAAGTCGTGGAGCCGGGGAGCTGTTTTTT. Encoded protein: CASSLALSRGAGELFF.

The genes are TRBV29-1 and TRBJ1-6; 8 nucleotides match TRBD1. The germline V gene has CDR1 SQVTM and CDR2 ANQGSEA. CDR3 size: 15 residues. V lost 7 bases and J lost 7; bases outside the gene matches: 12. The CDR3 DNA follows: TGCAGCGCCCGGACCTCGGACAGGGAGAATTCACCCCTCCACTTT. Translating gives CSARTSDRENSPLHF. Together with reference TRBV29-1 and TRBJ1-6, the CDR3 gives the full variable domain: SAVISQKPSRDICQRGTSLTIQCQVDSQVTMMFWYRQQPGQSLTLIATANQGSEATYESGFVIDKFPISRPNLTFSTLTVSNMSPEDSSIYLCSARTSDRENSPLHFGNGTRLTVT.